Included here is one T cell receptor (beta chain) sequence, with context. What it binds is unknown. Libraries were prepared by immunoSEQ multiplex PCR; TCRdb keeps only in-frame clonotypes and omits some of them. This sample has hundreds of thousands of clones; about nine tenths occur once, and the top ten carry 3.4%. The treatment: roughly 18 received Ad26.COV2.S at low or high dose, single or two shots; 5 received placebo; per-sample allocation not given. Collection of samples fell on day 63 after the first vaccine or placebo injection. The vaccine delivered Wuhan-strain SARS-CoV-2 spike through an Ad26 vector. The data derive from a study of Ad26.COV2.S vaccination and SARS-CoV-2 variants. General study findings and limits: The study found higher spike-specific TCR breadth in vaccine than placebo recipients. Similar non-spike TCR breadth was observed in recipients of vaccine and of placebo.

The source was peripheral blood, collected in a trial of Ad26.COV2.S vaccine versus placebo. The TCR comes from a person between 18 and 59 years old who received the Ad26.COV2.S COVID-19 vaccine or a placebo.

CDR3 in amino acids: CASTKGDRGPIDTGELFF. The CDR3 nucleotides are TGTGCCAGCACTAAGGGGGACAGGGGGCCCATAGACACCGGGGAGCTGTTTTTT. The J gene is TRBJ2-2, the V gene TRBV21-1; TRBD1, as called in the table, went unchecked against the DNA. TRBV21-1 is a listed pseudogene. The CDR3 runs 18 residues.